The 25 T cell receptor beta chains presented below share a single source sample, sequenced in a study of blood T cell repertoires in COVID-19. TCRdb's copy holds only in-frame clones and misses some; the assay was immunoSEQ multiplex PCR. Among 130,000 to 150,000 clones listed, roughly 84% were seen once. The sample taken for sequencing was peripheral blood. These receptors were collected from a human donor in a cohort sampled during active COVID-19.

This chain links TRBV7-9 with TRBJ2-7, with 12 bases lining up with TRBD2. The ends lost 4 bases at V and 6 bases at J; junction bases unmatched: 4. Germline CDR1 SEHNR, CDR2 FQNEAQ (reference sequence). The length of the CDR3 is 14 residues. The CDR3, as DNA: TGTGCCAGCAGCTCACTAGCGGGGGGTTCCGAGCAGTACTTC. Translation gives CASSSLAGGSEQYF.

J is TRBJ2-7 and V is TRBV18; D is undetermined. This CDR3 comprises 12 residues. CDR1 and CDR2 (germline): KGHSH, LQKENI. V lost 3 bases to trimming and J lost 7 bases, with 10 bases between them. DNA of the CDR3: TGTGCCAGCTCACCGGAGCTTCAAGAGCAGTACTTC. Its protein product is CASSPELQEQYF.

This clone has only a few counts. The V call is TRBV5-1, the J call TRBJ2-5; maybe TRBD1 (5 bases). CDR3 length: 13 amino acids. Trimming took 5 bases from V and 5 from J, leaving 13 bases between them. Germline CDR1 is SGHRS and CDR2 is YFSETQ. The CDR3 loop reads CASRDSGSETQYF. The CDR3 DNA sequence: TGCGCCAGCAGAGACAGTGGTTCGGAGACCCAGTACTTC.

The V and J genes are TRBV9 and TRBJ1-2; D is possibly TRBD1 (6 bases). V shed 4 bases and J shed 5 bases, with 9 bases lying between them. CDR1 and CDR2 (germline): SGDLS, YYNGEE. The CDR3 length is 12 residues. This chain's CDR3 is CASSPQGYGYTF. The CDR3 nucleotides read TGTGCCAGCAGCCCGCAGGGGTATGGCTACACCTTC.

The chain combines TRBV27 with TRBJ2-7; D not certain. Germline CDR1 is MNHEY and CDR2 is SMNVEV (reference sequence). Between the trimmed V and J ends, which lost 5 bases and 3 bases, there was a span of 17 bases. This CDR3 has 15 amino acids. In DNA form, the CDR3 reads TGTGCCAGCAGTCCATCCACGACAAATAACTACGAGCAGTACTTC. Translated, it gives CASSPSTTNNYEQYF.

V gene TRBV5-4 combines with J gene TRBJ1-1; the D gene is possibly TRBD1 (5 bases). Germline V gives CDR1 SGHNT, CDR2 YYREEE (reference sequence). V shed 2 bases and J shed 4 bases, with 9 bases lying between them. There are 13 residues in the CDR3. The CDR3 DNA is TGTGCCAGCAGCTTAGGGGTTGGCACTGAAGCTTTCTTT. Protein sequence: CASSLGVGTEAFF. Complete variable domain (other parts from reference TRBV5-4 and TRBJ1-1): ETGVTQSPTHLIKTRGQQVTLRCSSQSGHNTVSWYQQALGQGPQFIFQYYREEENGRGNFPPRFSGLQFPNYSSELNVNALELDDSALYLCASSLGVGTEAFFGQGTRLTVV.

The chain combines TRBV7-9 with TRBJ1-2; 8 bases are shared with TRBD1. The germline V gene has CDR1 SEHNR and CDR2 FQNEAQ (reference sequence). This CDR3 spans 13 amino acids. Trimming cost V 6 bases and J 4 bases; bases outside gene matches: 4. Here the CDR3 DNA reads TGTGCCAGCAGGAGACAGGGGACCTATGGCTACACCTTC. Translating gives CASRRQGTYGYTF.

V is TRBV6-4 and J is TRBJ2-3; TRBD2 is a possible D gene (6 bases). This CDR3 region has 14 residues. Trimming left V 5 bases short and J 0 bases short, with 9 bases between. From germline, CDR1 is MRHNA and CDR2 SNTAGT. The DNA of the CDR3 is TGTGCCAGCAGTCGGGACTCTAGCACAGATACGCAGTATTTT. Translation gives CASSRDSSTDTQYF.

The rearrangement uses TRBV9 and TRBJ1-1; D is undetermined. The V gene's germline CDR1 is SGDLS and CDR2 YYNGEE. CDR3 length: 14 residues. The germline V and J ends were trimmed by 4 bases and 1 base, with 11 bases remaining between them. CDR3 amino acids: CASSPFPGNTEAFF. The CDR3 coding sequence is TGTGCCAGCAGCCCCTTCCCAGGGAACACTGAAGCTTTCTTT.

This chain joins TRBV5-1 and TRBJ1-1, with D maybe TRBD1 (5 bases). CDR1 and CDR2 from the germline V gene are SGHRS and YFSETQ. Trimming shortened V by 3 bases and J by 5 bases, and 14 bases separated the two germline ends. The CDR3 covers 14 residues. CDR3 in DNA: TGCGCCAGCAGCTCGCAGGGTCGAGGAACTGAAGCTTTCTTT. Translating it yields CASSSQGRGTEAFF.

The chain recombines TRBV5-6 with TRBJ1-1; D remains unclear. Germline V gives CDR1 SGHDT, CDR2 YYEEEE. V dropped 4 bases and J dropped 0 bases, with 10 bases sitting between them. CDR3 size: 14 residues. CDR3 loop: CASSQRRMNTEAFF. The DNA of the CDR3 is TGTGCCAGCAGCCAGCGACGGATGAACACTGAAGCTTTCTTT.

The V call is TRBV7-2, the J call TRBJ2-2; possibly TRBD1 for D (5 bases). The CDR3 extends over 16 amino acids. CDR1 is SGHTA and CDR2 is FQGNSA in the germline V gene. Trimming pared 5 bases from V and 3 bases from J, leaving 16 bases between. The CDR3 reads CASSPTTGRDTGELFF. The CDR3 DNA is TGTGCCAGCAGCCCGACGACCGGCAGGGACACCGGGGAGCTGTTTTTT.

This clone was counted once. This chain joins TRBV3-1 (or the pseudogene TRBV3-2) and TRBJ2-6; D not resolved. CDR3 length equals 16 residues. V dropped 5 bases and J dropped 0 bases, with 11 bases sitting between them. In germline, CDR1 is LGHDT, CDR2 YNNKEL (reference sequence). CDR3: CASSIALASGANVLTF. The CDR3 coding sequence is TGTGCCAGCAGCATAGCCCTGGCCTCTGGGGCCAACGTCCTGACTTTC.

The chain combines TRBV28 with TRBJ2-7, with D unclear. Trimming took off 3 bases at V and 2 bases at J, with 8 bases between the two ends. The germline V gene encodes CDR1 MDHEN and CDR2 SYDVKM. The CDR3 has 13 amino acids. The CDR3 sequence: CASSLAVTYEQYF. The CDR3 region has the DNA TGTGCCAGCAGTTTGGCAGTGACCTACGAGCAGTACTTC.

This clone was counted ten times or more. This chain connects TRBV6-5 to TRBJ1-2, with 9 bases that match TRBD1. Germline V CDR1 and CDR2: MNHEY, SVGAGI. The CDR3 runs 15 residues. V was pared by 6 bases and J by 6 bases, with 11 bases of the junction left unmatched. The CDR3 is CASRDRGLIVDGYTF. CDR3 bases: TGTGCCAGCAGGGACAGGGGTCTAATCGTAGATGGCTACACCTTC.

The rearrangement uses TRBV7-3 and TRBJ2-3; TRBD2 aligns across 12 bases. The V and J ends lost 4 bases and 8 bases, in that order; junction bases with no gene match: 10. This CDR3 has 16 amino acids. The germline V gene has CDR1 SGHTA and CDR2 FQGTGA. This chain's CDR3 is CASSSTSGGPASTQYF. The CDR3 region has the DNA TGTGCCAGCAGCTCAACTAGCGGGGGGCCGGCCAGTACGCAGTATTTT.

V and J are TRBV6-5 and TRBJ1-5, with D possibly matching TRBD1 (5 bases). The CDR3 has 15 residues. CDR1 is MNHEY and CDR2 is SVGAGI in the germline V gene. V lost 8 bases and J 1 base, leaving 15 bases between the germline ends. The CDR3 reads CASGRRGFSNQPQHF. For the CDR3, the DNA is TGTGCCAGCGGTCGGAGGGGATTCAGCAATCAGCCCCAGCATTTT.

The chain has TRBV6-5 and TRBJ2-4; tentative D call: TRBD1 (6 bases). Germline lookup yields CDR1 MNHEY and CDR2 SVGAGI. This CDR3 spans 16 amino acids. With 1 base removed from V and 8 bases from J, the gap between germline ends came to 18 bases. CDR3 sequence: CASSYYRDTVLDIQYF. The CDR3 DNA reads as TGTGCCAGCAGTTACTACCGGGACACGGTCTTGGACATTCAGTACTTC.

The chain combines TRBV5-1 with TRBJ2-1; the match to TRBD2 covers 12 bases. Germline lookup yields CDR1 SGHRS and CDR2 YFSETQ. Trimming at V came to 4 bases and at J to 7 bases, leaving 15 bases not matched to a gene. This CDR3 is 18 amino acids long. CDR3 bases: TGCGCCAGCAGCCTTCTCCGGTCTAGCGGGGGGGCTGGGAATGAGCAGTTCTTC. Translation gives CASSLLRSSGGAGNEQFF.

V is TRBV7-3 and J is TRBJ2-3; D remains unclear. Trimming left V 4 bases short and J 4 bases short, with 12 bases between. CDR1 is SGHTA and CDR2 is FQGTGA in the germline V gene. The CDR3 is made up of 14 amino acids. CDR3 residues: CASSSGLSADTQYF. CDR3 bases: TGTGCCAGCAGCTCTGGATTAAGCGCAGATACGCAGTATTTT.

The rearrangement joins TRBV5-1 to TRBJ2-1; TRBD2 agrees at 9 bases. CDR3 length equals 17 residues. Per the germline V gene, CDR1 is SGHRS and CDR2 is YFSETQ. V shed 3 bases and J 3 bases; nucleotides not matched to a gene: 10. This CDR3 reads CASSSVGLAGSYNEQFF. DNA of the CDR3: TGCGCCAGCAGCTCCGTTGGGCTAGCGGGGAGCTACAATGAGCAGTTCTTC.

The chain combines TRBV7-9 with TRBJ2-1; 9 bases line up with TRBD1. CDR1 SEHNR and CDR2 FQNEAQ come from the germline V gene (reference sequence). Losses at the gene ends were 3 bases for V and 7 bases for J; bases not matched to a gene: 7. This CDR3 comprises 15 residues. CDR3 sequence reads: CASSFGQGSGNEQFF. The CDR3 nucleotides are TGTGCCAGCAGCTTCGGACAGGGGTCTGGGAATGAGCAGTTCTTC. Filled out from reference TRBV7-9 and TRBJ2-1, the complete variable domain reads DTGVSQNPRHKITKRGQNVTFRCDPISEHNRLYWYRQTLGQGPEFLTYFQNEAQLEKSRLLSDRFSAERPKGSFSTLEIQRTEQGDSAMYLCASSFGQGSGNEQFFGPGTRLTVL.

The chain carries TRBV19 and TRBJ1-1, with a tentative D call TRBD1 (5 bases). CDR1 and CDR2 from the germline V gene are LNHDA and SQIVND (reference sequence). V was cut by 5 bases and J by 3 bases, with 13 bases left in between. The CDR3 consists of 14 residues. CDR3 nucleotides: TGTGCCAGTAGTTGGAGGGGCCGAGACACTGAAGCTTTCTTT. Amino acid sequence: CASSWRGRDTEAFF.

The sample holds a few counts of this clone. V gene TRBV30 combines with J gene TRBJ1-5; weak D call: TRBD1 (5 bases). V was trimmed by 2 bases and J by 7 bases, leaving 9 bases between them. This CDR3 spans 12 amino acids. Germline V gene sequence: CDR1 GTSNPN, CDR2 SVGIG (reference sequence). The CDR3 DNA reads TGTGCCTGGAGTCGACAGAGCCAGCCCCAGCATTTT. Encoded protein: CAWSRQSQPQHF.

In DNA, the CDR3 is TGTGCCAGCAGTGAAAACGTACAGGGCCGCTCTGGAAACACCATATATTTT. Its protein is CASSENVQGRSGNTIYF. The chain is built from TRBV2 and TRBJ1-3; tentative D call: TRBD1 (6 bases). Germline CDR1 SNHLY, CDR2 FYNNEI. Trimming removed 2 bases at V and 0 bases at J, with 14 bases between. The CDR3 sequence is 17 residues long. The full variable domain, in which reference TRBV2 and TRBJ1-3 provide the parts outside the CDR3, is EPEVTQTPSHQVTQMGQEVILRCVPISNHLYFYWYRQILGQKVEFLVSFYNNEISEKSEIFDDQFSVERPDGSNFTLKIRSTKLEDSAMYFCASSENVQGRSGNTIYFGEGSWLTVV.